Given below is one T cell receptor (beta chain) in context. The sample is drawn from a study of blood T cell repertoires in COVID-19. Sequencing was performed with immunoSEQ multiplex PCR; in TCRdb, only in-frame clones are kept and a portion is missing. This repertoire shows about 220,000 clones, about 78% found once; its top ten account for about 7%. Germline CDR1 reads KGHDR; CDR2 reads SFDVKD. The CDR3 length is 13 residues. The V gene lost 5 bases and the J gene lost 6 bases, with 10 bases spanning the gap. The sequenced sample consisted of peripheral blood. The clonotype was recovered from a woman aged 70-85 years with acute or convalescent COVID-19. This chain uses TRBV24-1 with TRBJ1-5; D may be TRBD1 (6 bases). CDR3 residues: CATSAGAGQPQHF. The DNA for the CDR3 is TGTGCCACCAGTGCAGGGGCGGGTCAGCCCCAGCATTTT.